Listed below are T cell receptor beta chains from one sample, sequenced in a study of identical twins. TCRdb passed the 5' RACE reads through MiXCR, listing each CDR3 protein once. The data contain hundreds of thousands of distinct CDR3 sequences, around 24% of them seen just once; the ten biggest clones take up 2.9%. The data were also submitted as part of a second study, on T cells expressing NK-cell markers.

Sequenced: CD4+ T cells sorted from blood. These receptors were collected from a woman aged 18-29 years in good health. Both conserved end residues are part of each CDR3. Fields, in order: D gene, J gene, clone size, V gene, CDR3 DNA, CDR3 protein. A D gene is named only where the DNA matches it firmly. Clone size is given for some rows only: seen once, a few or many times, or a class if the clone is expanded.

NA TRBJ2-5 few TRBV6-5 TGTGCCAGCAGTTATGGGTCAGAGGCAAGGACCCAGTACTTC CASSYGSEARTQYF
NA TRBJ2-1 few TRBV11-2 TGTGCCAGCAGCTTGAGGGAGGGGGATGAGCAGTTCTTC CASSLREGDEQFF
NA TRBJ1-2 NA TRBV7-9 TGTGCCAGCAGCTTAGGAGGGGGGTACTATGGCTACACCTTC CASSLGGGYYGYTF
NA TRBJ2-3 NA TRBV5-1 TGCGCCAGCAGCCCGATTCCGGACTTTGATACGCAGTATTTT CASSPIPDFDTQYF
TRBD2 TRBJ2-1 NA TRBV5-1 TGCGCCAGCAGCTTGCAGACTAGCAGAGGCAATGAGCAGTTCTTC CASSLQTSRGNEQFF
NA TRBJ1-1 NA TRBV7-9 TGTGCCAGCAGCTTAGCCAGGGGCCTTGAAGCTTTCTTT CASSLARGLEAFF
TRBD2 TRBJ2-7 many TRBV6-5 TGTGCCAGCAGTTACAGCGGGAGGACCTACGAGCAGTACTTC CASSYSGRTYEQYF
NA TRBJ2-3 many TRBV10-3 TGTGCCATCAGTGAGAATGATCGTCCGGGGATTTTT CAISENDRPGIF
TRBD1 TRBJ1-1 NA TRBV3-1 TGTGCCAGCAGCCGGAGACAGGGACGGCCTGAAGCTTTCTTT CASSRRQGRPEAFF
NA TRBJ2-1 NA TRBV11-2 TGTGCCAGCAGCTTAGGTTGGCTGGGGAATGAGCAGTTCTTC CASSLGWLGNEQFF
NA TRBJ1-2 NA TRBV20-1 TGCAGTGCGTTAGGGGCGAACTATGGCTACACCTTC CSALGANYGYTF
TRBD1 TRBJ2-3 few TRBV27 TGTGCCAGCAGTTGGGACAGGGATGTGAATACGCAGTATTTT CASSWDRDVNTQYF
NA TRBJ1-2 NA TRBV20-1 TGCAGTGCGCCCACCAGGGGCACCTATGGCTACACCTTC CSAPTRGTYGYTF
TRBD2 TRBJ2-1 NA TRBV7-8 TGTGCCAGCAGCTTAGAACTAGCGGGAAGCCATGAGCAGTTCTTC CASSLELAGSHEQFF
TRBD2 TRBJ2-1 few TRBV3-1 TGTGCCAGCAGCCAAGATTGGGGACTAGGCCTTAATGAGCAGTTCTTC CASSQDWGLGLNEQFF
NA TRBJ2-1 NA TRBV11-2 TGTGCCAGCAGCTTAGGCCGGCTAGCGAACCGGAAAGACAATGAGCAGTTCTTC CASSLGRLANRKDNEQFF
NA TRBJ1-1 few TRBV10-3 TGTGCCATCAGTGGAATGAGGAAAGGGTACACTGAAGCTTTCTTT CAISGMRKGYTEAFF
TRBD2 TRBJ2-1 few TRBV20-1 TGCAGTGCTGGCAGGTGGGAGGGCCAAGGGGAGCAGTTCTTC CSAGRWEGQGEQFF
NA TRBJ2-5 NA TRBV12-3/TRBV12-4 TGTGCCAGCAGTTTAGTCGGGCGGGTGGGGGAGACCCAGTACTTC CASSLVGRVGETQYF
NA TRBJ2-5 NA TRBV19 TGTGCCAGTAGTATAAGGGAACAAGAGACCCAGTACTTC CASSIREQETQYF
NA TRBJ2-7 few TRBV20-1 TGCAGTGCCCTGCTGGGGGGAGTGGGCTACGAGCAGTACTTC CSALLGGVGYEQYF
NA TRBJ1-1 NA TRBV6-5 TGTGCCAGCAGTTACGACGGCGGTGAAGCTTTCTTT CASSYDGGEAFF
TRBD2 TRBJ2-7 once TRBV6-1 TGTGCCAGCGGTAGTCTGAGCGGGGGCTCCTACGAGCAGTACTTC CASGSLSGGSYEQYF
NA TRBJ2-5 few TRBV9 TGTGCCAGCAGCGTAGGGGGAATCAATTCGGAGACCCAGTACTTC CASSVGGINSETQYF
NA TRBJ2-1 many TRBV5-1 TGCGCCAGCAGCGAGACGGTGATAGCCGGCGATGAGCAGTTCTTC CASSETVIAGDEQFF
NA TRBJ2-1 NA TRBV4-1 TGCGCCAGCAGCCGAGGGCGAGGGGACCGCAACAATGAGCAGTTCTTC CASSRGRGDRNNEQFF
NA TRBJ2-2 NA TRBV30 TGTGCCTGGAGTTATCGGGGTACCGGGGAGCTGTTTTTT CAWSYRGTGELFF
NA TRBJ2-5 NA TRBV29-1 TGCAGCGTTAGCACTAACCGGAAAGAGACCCAGTACTTC CSVSTNRKETQYF
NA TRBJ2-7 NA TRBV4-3 TGCGCCAGCAGCCAAGATCTCCGTGGGGGAGCGTACGAGCAGTACTTC CASSQDLRGGAYEQYF
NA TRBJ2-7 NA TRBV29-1 TGCAGCGTCGCTAAAACCGGGCACGAGCAGTACTTC CSVAKTGHEQYF
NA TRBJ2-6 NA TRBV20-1 TGCAGTGCGGAGGGGGATTCCTCTGGGGCCAACGTCCTGACTTTC CSAEGDSSGANVLTF
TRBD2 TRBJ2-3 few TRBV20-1 TGCAGTGCTAGAGATGAGGGTAGCGGGGGTCCGGATACGCAGTATTTT CSARDEGSGGPDTQYF